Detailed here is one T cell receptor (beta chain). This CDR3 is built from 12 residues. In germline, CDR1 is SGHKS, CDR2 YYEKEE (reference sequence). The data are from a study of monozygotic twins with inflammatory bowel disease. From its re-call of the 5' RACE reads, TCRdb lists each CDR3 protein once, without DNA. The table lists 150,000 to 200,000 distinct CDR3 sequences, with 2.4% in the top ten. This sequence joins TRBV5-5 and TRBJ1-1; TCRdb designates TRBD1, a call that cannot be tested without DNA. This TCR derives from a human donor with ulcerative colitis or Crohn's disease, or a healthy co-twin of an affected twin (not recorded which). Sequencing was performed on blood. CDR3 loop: CASSYLRGEAFF.